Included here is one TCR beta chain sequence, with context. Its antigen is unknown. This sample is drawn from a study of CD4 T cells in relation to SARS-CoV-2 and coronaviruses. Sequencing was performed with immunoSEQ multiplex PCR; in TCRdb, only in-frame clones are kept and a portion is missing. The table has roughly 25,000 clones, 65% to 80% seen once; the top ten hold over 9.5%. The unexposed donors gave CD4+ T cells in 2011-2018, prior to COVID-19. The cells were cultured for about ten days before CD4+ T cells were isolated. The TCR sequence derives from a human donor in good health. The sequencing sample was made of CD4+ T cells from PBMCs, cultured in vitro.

The DNA of the CDR3 is TGTGCCAGCAGTCACGCCGGCGGGAGGGCCGCCGGGGAGCTGTTTTTT. Translated: CASSHAGGRAAGELFF. The chain employs TRBV6-2 or TRBV6-3 and TRBJ2-2; TRBD2 matches at 9 bases. V was pared by 5 bases and J by 6 bases, with 10 bases of the junction left unmatched. The CDR3 has 16 amino acids. Germline V gene lookup returns CDR1 MNHEY and CDR2 SVGEGT.